This TCR beta chain was documented in a study of blood T cell repertoires in COVID-19. On the study more broadly: Acute-phase and convalescent COVID-19 samples originated in the United States, Italy and Spain. The cDNA or gDNA used as material had been derived from T cells, B-cell-depleted T cells, or PBMCs.

The CDR3 consists of 17 residues. Trimming at V came to 4 bases and at J to 6 bases, leaving 13 bases not matched to a gene. Germline assignment: CDR1 LNHDA and CDR2 SQIVND (reference sequence). Methods used by the authors: Researchers report that nucleated cell counts were estimated from reference gene primer amplification. Assay used: immunoSEQ multiplex PCR; TCRdb lists only in-frame clones, some missing. V and J calls and clone size follow that table, whereas D and trimming were derived from the DNA. The sample consists of some 420,000 clones, approximately 92% of them appearing once. Clinical history as reported by participants underpinned cohort assignment.

The sequence was obtained from a man aged 25-45 years who had recovered from COVID-19. Sequences were obtained from PBMCs or T cells enriched from blood (not recorded which). The rearrangement links TRBV19 to TRBJ1-5; 9 nucleotides line up with TRBD1. The CDR3 region is CASSRGQGTPIRQPQHF. The CDR3 DNA sequence: TGTGCCAGTAGTAGGGGACAGGGTACCCCTATCCGTCAGCCCCAGCATTTT.